This TCR beta chain appears in the sequencing data of a study of beta chain features in type 1 diabetes (dated by TCRdb to 2016 to 2019). For context, the study as a whole: Mean age, gender distribution, total cell number and subset yield did not differ between patients and healthy donors. A total of approximately 100 million sorted cells were examined across all samples, and the number of cells per subset was strongly correlated with RNA yield. The study compared the TCRB repertoires of sorted circulating CD4+ T cell subsets in recently diagnosed type 1 diabetes patients with those in matched healthy donors. Regulatory and stem cell-like memory subsets were obtained from only 8 patients and about eight healthy donors, while naive and central memory subsets were obtained from all 30 or so donors.

This clone was recorded a few times. It lacks a known antigen. Base qualities are missing; no much larger clone stands one base away. The entire isolated RNA was reverse transcribed using the High Capacity cDNA Reverse Transcription Kit, and thus expressed TCRB transcripts were sequenced. Deep immunoSEQ sequencing was applied to naive, central memory and regulatory T cell samples, giving an average of around 4 million total reads per sample. Sorted cells were lysed in RLT buffer and RNA was extracted with DNase-treated RNeasy Micro or Mini kits, depending on cell number. Each cell subset was processed separately to prevent cross-contamination, with patient and healthy donor samples processed together. TCRB sequences were amplified from cDNA with the immunoSEQ multiplex PCR, producing 87-bp fragments spanning the CDR3 region. Amplicons were sequenced on the Illumina HiSeq platform. In the source study's methods: Synthetic template baselines were used to correct PCR bias computationally, reads within Hamming distance 2 were collapsed, and singletons that could not be merged were discarded. By aligning reads against IMGT, V, D and J genes, CDR3 length, and insertions or deletions at six rearrangement sites were assigned. Clonotype counts were normalized to sorted cell number within each subset before computing true diversity and Gini coefficients with the tcR R package. The overlap coefficient, calculated on TCRB nucleotide sequences, was used to quantify repertoire sharing. Out-of-frame TCRB sequences from naive cells were analyzed as a proxy for the pre-selection repertoire. TCRdb took this table from immuneACCESS and kept in-frame rearrangements with V and J called. Such tables lack part of the clones; where checked against another copy, unresolved V genes explain under half of the gap, and the rest is unexplained. V and J calls and clone size are copied from that table; D and trimming were computed from the DNA. Across this sample there are 680,000 or so clones, with roughly 12% seen only once. In total, the top ten clones hold roughly 0.022% of the sample.

Trimming at the junction amounts to 2 bases on V and 4 bases on J, and the germline ends lie 11 bases apart. CDR1 and CDR2, per the germline V gene (reference sequence), are GTSNPN and SVGIG. Inclusive of the bounding cysteine and phenylalanine, the CDR3 is 14 residues long. Of the read, only the CDR3 DNA is kept; its 42 bases are in frame from base 1. A single peripheral blood draw of about 116 mL on average was collected from each donor into heparinised tubes. A BD FACSAria II was used to sort naive, central memory, regulatory and stem cell-like memory CD4+ T cells with a panel that included CD45RO, CCR7, CD25, CD127, CD95 and CD27. A purity above 98% was achieved for all sorted populations. Right away, PBMCs were isolated by Lymphoprep density gradient centrifugation and were stained directly, with no culture step. To minimize batch effects, samples were stained and sorted in pairs, one healthy donor with one patient per experiment.

Overall study outcomes, separate from this receptor: Patients with type 1 diabetes made fewer insertions and deleted more nucleotides at VDJ recombination sites, implying thymic rearrangement abnormalities. Naive, central memory and regulatory TCRB repertoires appeared to be more alike among patients than among healthy donors. In all four CD4+ subsets, TCRB CDR3 length was moderately but significantly shorter in type 1 diabetes patients. Because cDNA was sequenced instead of genomic DNA, highly expressing activated cells could be over-represented, though the groups showed no difference in activation or CD3 levels. Shorter templates might have been favored by PCR, but patient and control samples were amplified and corrected together, so both groups would have been affected equally by any skew. Because small numbers of individuals were included in the HLA sub-analyses, any influence of HLA type on TCRB rearrangement was left unresolved.

The sequencing sample was made of naive CD4+ T cells from blood. This specimen's cell subset or site label, interpreted: true naive CD4+ T cells. This TCR came from a man aged 18 to 35 with type 1 diabetes. The chain is encoded by TRBV30 joined to TRBJ1-4, with the D gene too uncertain to name. The CDR3: CAWSPWGFNEKLFF. The DNA sequence follows: TGTGCCTGGAGTCCATGGGGTTTTAATGAAAAACTGTTTTTT.